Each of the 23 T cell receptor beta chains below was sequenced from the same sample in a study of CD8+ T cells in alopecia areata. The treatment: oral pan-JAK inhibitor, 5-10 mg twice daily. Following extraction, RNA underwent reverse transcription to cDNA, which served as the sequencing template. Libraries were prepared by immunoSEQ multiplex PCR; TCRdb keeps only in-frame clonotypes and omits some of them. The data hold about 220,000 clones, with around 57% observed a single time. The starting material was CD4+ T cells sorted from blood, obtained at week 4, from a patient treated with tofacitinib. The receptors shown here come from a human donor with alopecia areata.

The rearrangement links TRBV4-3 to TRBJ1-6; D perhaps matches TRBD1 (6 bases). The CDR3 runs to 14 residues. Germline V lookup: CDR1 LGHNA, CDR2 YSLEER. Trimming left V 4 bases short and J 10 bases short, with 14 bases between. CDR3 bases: TGCGCCAGCAGCCTAATACAGGGCGCCTCACCCCTCCACTTT. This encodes CASSLIQGASPLHF.

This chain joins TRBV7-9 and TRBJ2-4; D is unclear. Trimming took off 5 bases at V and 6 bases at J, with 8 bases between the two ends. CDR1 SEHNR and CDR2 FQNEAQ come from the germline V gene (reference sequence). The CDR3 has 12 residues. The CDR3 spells CASSLDGNIQYF. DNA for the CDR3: TGTGCCAGCAGCCTCGACGGAAACATTCAGTACTTC.

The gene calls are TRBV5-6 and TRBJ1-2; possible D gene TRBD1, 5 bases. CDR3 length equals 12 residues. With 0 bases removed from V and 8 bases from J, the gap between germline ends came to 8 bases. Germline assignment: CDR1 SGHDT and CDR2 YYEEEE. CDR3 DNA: TGTGCCAGCAGCTTGGAAGGGGTAGGCTACACCTTC. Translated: CASSLEGVGYTF.

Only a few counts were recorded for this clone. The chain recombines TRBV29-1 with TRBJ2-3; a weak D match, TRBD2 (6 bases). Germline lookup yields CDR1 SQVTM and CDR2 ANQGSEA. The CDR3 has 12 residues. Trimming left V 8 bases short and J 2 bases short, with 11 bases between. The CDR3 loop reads CSIGGPTDTQYF. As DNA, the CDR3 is TGCAGCATCGGGGGACCCACAGATACGCAGTATTTT.

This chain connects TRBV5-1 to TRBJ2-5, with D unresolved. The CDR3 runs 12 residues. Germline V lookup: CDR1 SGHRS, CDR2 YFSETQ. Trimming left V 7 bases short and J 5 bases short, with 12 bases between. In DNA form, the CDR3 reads TGCGCCAGCCACATGGTCGGGGAGACCCAGTACTTC. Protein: CASHMVGETQYF.

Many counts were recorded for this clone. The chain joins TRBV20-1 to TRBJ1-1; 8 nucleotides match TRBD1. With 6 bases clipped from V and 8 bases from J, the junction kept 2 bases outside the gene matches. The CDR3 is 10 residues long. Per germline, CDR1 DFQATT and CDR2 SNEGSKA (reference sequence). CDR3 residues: CSAGDREAFF. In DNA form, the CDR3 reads TGCAGTGCCGGGGACAGGGAAGCTTTCTTT.

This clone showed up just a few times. For the CDR3, the DNA is TGTGCCAGCAGTTACCTACAAGGGCCCGACTACGAGCAGTACTTC. Its translation is CASSYLQGPDYEQYF. The gene calls are TRBV6-6 and TRBJ2-7; D is ambiguous. CDR1 is MNHNY, CDR2 SVGAGI, per germline (reference sequence). CDR3 size: 15 residues. Trimming left V 2 bases short and J 3 bases short, with 14 bases between.

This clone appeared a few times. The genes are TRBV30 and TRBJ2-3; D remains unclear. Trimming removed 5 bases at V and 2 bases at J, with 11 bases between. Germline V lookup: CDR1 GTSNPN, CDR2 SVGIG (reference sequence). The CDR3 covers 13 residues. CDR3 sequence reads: CAWGLFPTDTQYF. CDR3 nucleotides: TGTGCCTGGGGTCTCTTCCCCACAGATACGCAGTATTTT.

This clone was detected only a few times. In nucleotides, the CDR3 is TGCGCCGGGGCAGGGCAGAATCAGCCCCAGCATTTT. This codes for CAGAGQNQPQHF. J is TRBJ1-5 and V is TRBV23-1; possibly TRBD1 for D (5 bases). TRBV23-1 has ORF status, its function being uncertain. The CDR3 contains 12 residues. With 11 bases removed from V and 4 bases from J, the gap between germline ends came to 12 bases.

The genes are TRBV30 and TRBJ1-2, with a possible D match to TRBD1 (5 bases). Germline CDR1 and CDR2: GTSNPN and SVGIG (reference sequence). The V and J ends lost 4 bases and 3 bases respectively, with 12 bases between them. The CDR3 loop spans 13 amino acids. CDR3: CAWTPGIDYGYTF. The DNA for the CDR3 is TGTGCCTGGACCCCAGGGATCGACTATGGCTACACCTTC.

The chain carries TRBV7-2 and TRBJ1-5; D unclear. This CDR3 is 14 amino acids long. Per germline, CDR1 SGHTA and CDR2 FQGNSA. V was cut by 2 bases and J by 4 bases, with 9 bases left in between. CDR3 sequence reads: CASSLYGLNQPQHF. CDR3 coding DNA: TGTGCCAGCAGCTTATACGGTCTTAATCAGCCCCAGCATTTT.

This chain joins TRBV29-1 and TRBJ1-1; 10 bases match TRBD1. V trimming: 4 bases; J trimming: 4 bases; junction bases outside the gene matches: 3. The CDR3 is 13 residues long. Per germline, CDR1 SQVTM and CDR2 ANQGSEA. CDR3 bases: TGCAGCGTTGTGACAGGGGGCCGCACTGAAGCTTTCTTT. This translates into CSVVTGGRTEAFF. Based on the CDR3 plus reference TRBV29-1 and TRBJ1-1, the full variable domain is SAVISQKPSRDICQRGTSLTIQCQVDSQVTMMFWYRQQPGQSLTLIATANQGSEATYESGFVIDKFPISRPNLTFSTLTVSNMSPEDSSIYLCSVVTGGRTEAFFGQGTRLTVV.

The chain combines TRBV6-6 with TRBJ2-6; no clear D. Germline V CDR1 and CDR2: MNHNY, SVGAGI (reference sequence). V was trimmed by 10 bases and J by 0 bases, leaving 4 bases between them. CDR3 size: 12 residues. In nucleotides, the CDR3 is TGTGCCACCGACTCTGGGGCCAACGTCCTGACTTTC. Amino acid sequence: CATDSGANVLTF.

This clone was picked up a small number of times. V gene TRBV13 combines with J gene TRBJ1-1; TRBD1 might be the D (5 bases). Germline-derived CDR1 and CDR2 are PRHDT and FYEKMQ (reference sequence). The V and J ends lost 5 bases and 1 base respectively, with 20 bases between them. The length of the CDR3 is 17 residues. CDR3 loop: CASSPRDSPGRNTEAFF. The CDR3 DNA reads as TGTGCCAGCAGCCCACGGGACTCCCCCGGAAGGAACACTGAAGCTTTCTTT.

CDR3 region: CAISAQANTEAFF. The CDR3 bases are TGTGCCATCAGTGCTCAGGCGAACACTGAAGCTTTCTTT. V gene TRBV10-3 combines with J gene TRBJ1-1; D ambiguous. The V end was cut by 4 bases, the J end by 1 base, with 7 bases between. Germline CDR1 ENHRY, CDR2 SYGVKD. This CDR3 spans 13 amino acids.

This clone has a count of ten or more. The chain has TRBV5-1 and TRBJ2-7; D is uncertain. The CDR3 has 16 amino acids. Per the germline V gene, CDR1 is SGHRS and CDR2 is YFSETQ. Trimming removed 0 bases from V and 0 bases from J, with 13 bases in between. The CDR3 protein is CASSLGISADSYEQYF. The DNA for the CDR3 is TGCGCCAGCAGCTTGGGTATTTCCGCAGACTCCTACGAGCAGTACTTC.

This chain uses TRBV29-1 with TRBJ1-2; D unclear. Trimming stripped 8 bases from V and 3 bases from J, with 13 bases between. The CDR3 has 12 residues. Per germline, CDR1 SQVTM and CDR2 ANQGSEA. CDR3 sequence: CSTSSVDYGYTF. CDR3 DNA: TGCAGCACCTCTTCCGTTGACTATGGCTACACCTTC.

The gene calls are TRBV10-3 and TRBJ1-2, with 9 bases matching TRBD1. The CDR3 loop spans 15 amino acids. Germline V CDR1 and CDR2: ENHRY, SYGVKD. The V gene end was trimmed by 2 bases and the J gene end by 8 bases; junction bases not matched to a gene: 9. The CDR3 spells CAISEAGQGGSGYTF. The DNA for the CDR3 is TGTGCCATCAGTGAGGCGGGACAGGGAGGATCGGGCTACACCTTC.

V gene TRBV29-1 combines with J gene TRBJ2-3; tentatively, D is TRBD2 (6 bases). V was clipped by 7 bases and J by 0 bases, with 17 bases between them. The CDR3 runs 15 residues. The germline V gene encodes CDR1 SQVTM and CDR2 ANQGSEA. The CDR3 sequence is CSAKPPGTSTDTQYF. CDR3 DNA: TGCAGCGCTAAACCTCCCGGGACTAGCACAGATACGCAGTATTTT.

This CDR3 reads CATSRGGQGIYGYTF. CDR3 nucleotide sequence: TGTGCCACCAGCAGAGGTGGGCAAGGGATCTATGGCTACACCTTC. The chain joins TRBV15 to TRBJ1-2; no clear D. V lost 1 base and J lost 4, with 13 bases in between. Germline V gene sequence: CDR1 LNHNV, CDR2 YYDKDF (reference sequence). CDR3 length: 15 residues.

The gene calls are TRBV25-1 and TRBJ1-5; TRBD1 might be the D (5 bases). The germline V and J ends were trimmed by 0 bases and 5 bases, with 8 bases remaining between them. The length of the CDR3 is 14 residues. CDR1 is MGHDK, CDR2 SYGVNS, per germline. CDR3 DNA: TGTGCCAGCAGTGAATACAGGGCGGATCAGCCCCAGCATTTT. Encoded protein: CASSEYRADQPQHF.

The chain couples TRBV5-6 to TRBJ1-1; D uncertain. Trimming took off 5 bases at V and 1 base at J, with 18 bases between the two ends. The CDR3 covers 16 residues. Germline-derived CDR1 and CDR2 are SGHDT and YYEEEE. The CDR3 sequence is CASRSRGREANTEAFF. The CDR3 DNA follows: TGTGCCAGCAGGTCTCGAGGGAGAGAAGCGAACACTGAAGCTTTCTTT.

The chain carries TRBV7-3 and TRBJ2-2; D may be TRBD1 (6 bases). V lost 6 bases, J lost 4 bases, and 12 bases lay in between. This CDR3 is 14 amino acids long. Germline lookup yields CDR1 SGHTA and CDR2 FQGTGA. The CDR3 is CASSENRVTGELFF. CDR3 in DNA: TGTGCCAGCAGTGAAAACAGGGTCACCGGGGAGCTGTTTTTT.